This T cell receptor beta chain came from a study of regulatory T cells in long-lasting Graves disease. As for time point: newly diagnosed GD, antithyroid drugs for less than 3 months. Construction of the TCR library relied on RNA isolated from PBMCs. Building the TCR beta libraries relied on iRepertoire HTBI primers, and CDR3 regions underwent Arm-PCR. TCRdb re-analysed the multiplex PCR reads in MiXCR, keeping a single row per CDR3 protein. The data contain 680,000 or so distinct CDR3 sequences, approximately 15% of them singletons. This CDR3 contains 15 residues. CDR1 and CDR2 from the germline V gene are SGHKS and YYEKEE (reference sequence). The V segment lost 7 bases and the J segment 5 bases; nucleotides outside the gene matches: 13. This clonotype was seen a few times. These data also featured in a second study, about T cells in Graves' hyperthyroidism and ophthalmopathy. That paper states: Ophthalmopathy was distinguished from stable hyperthyroidism by 13 V-J signatures. The model anticipated ophthalmopathy a median 6.5 months pre-onset.

The chain couples TRBV5-5 to TRBJ2-3; 7 bases align to TRBD2. Sample: peripheral blood mononuclear cells (PBMCs), taken at new diagnosis, from a patient treated with antithyroid drugs. This receptor was identified in a woman in her thirties with Graves disease. The CDR3 sequence is CASAFVAGVIDTQYF. CDR3 nucleotides: TGTGCCAGCGCTTTTGTCGCGGGAGTGATAGATACGCAGTATTTT.